These T cell receptor beta chains were read from a single sample in a study of sequential checkpoint blockade in melanoma. The repertoire was sequenced with immunoSEQ multiplex PCR; TCRdb's copy has only in-frame clones and lacks some. The sample carries about 32,000 clones, about four fifths recorded once. The material sequenced was CD8+ T cells sorted from blood (inferred from file names), taken from a patient given nivolumab and ipilimumab in sequence. The receptors originated from a human donor with melanoma. Each CDR3 is given with its conserved first and last residue. Fields, in order: clone size, J gene, V gene, D gene, CDR3 protein, CDR3 DNA. The D gene is left open where the match is weak. Where a row states a size, it is once, few, many or the class of an expanded clone; other rows omit it.

>-|TRBJ2-3|TRBV5-4|-
CASSFPRDGLDADTQYF
TGTGCCAGCAGCTTCCCGCGGGACGGGCTTGACGCAGATACGCAGTATTTT
>once|TRBJ1-6|TRBV5-4|TRBD1
CASSLYRTGDNSPLHF
TGTGCCAGCAGCCTCTACAGGACAGGGGATAATTCACCCCTCCACTTT
>-|TRBJ1-3|TRBV4-3|-
CASSHLQSSGNTIYF
TGCGCCAGCAGCCACCTACAGAGCTCTGGAAACACCATATATTTT
>-|TRBJ1-5|TRBV10-2|-
CASSDFGGWQPQHF
TGCGCCAGCAGTGACTTCGGGGGATGGCAGCCCCAGCATTTT
>-|TRBJ1-3|TRBV19|-
CASSTRTGEGSGNTIYF
TGTGCCAGTAGTACTCGGACCGGGGAGGGTTCTGGAAACACCATATATTTT
>-|TRBJ2-1|TRBV7-6|TRBD2
CASSPLTSQAYNEQFF
TGTGCCAGCAGCCCTCTGACTAGCCAGGCATACAATGAGCAGTTCTTC
>-|TRBJ2-7|TRBV14|-
CASSHQLGRGLREQYF
TGTGCCAGCAGCCATCAGCTCGGGCGGGGCTTGCGGGAGCAGTACTTC
>-|TRBJ2-2|TRBV6-5|-
CASSDIRDTGELFF
TGTGCCAGCAGTGACATCAGGGACACCGGGGAGCTGTTTTTT
>-|TRBJ1-4|TRBV28|-
CASSLFGDSEKLFF
TGTGCCAGCAGTTTATTTGGGGACTCTGAAAAACTGTTTTTT
>-|TRBJ1-6|TRBV5-6|-
CASSLVREPNNSPLHF
TGTGCCAGCAGCTTGGTCAGGGAACCCAATAATTCACCCCTCCACTTT
>-|TRBJ1-5|TRBV28|TRBD1
CASSLGQAKYSNQPQHF
TGTGCCAGCAGTCTGGGACAGGCGAAGTATAGCAATCAGCCCCAGCATTTT